This T cell receptor (beta chain) was obtained from a study of PD-L1 blockade in urothelial cancer. Study information: At 3 weeks after treatment start (second dose) and again at 6 weeks, blood was analyzed. A median blood sample held roughly 150,000 T cells and tens of thousands of unique TCRs.

The study, taken as a whole, reports: For durable-benefit patients, tumor-associated blood clones expanded more at 3 weeks.

As for this clone: Its antigen is not known.

CDR1 and CDR2 from the germline V gene are SEHNR and FQNEAQ (reference sequence). V gave up 8 bases and J gave up 5 bases, with 13 bases separating them. CDR3 length equals 13 residues. Synthetic templates analogous to TCR were spiked into all PCRs individually. Profiling relied on immunoSEQ multiplex PCR, and the TCRdb table lists in-frame clones only, not all of them. Among approximately 88,000 clones listed, roughly 84% were seen once. Specified time point: pretreatment peripheral blood. This sequence joins TRBV7-9 and TRBJ2-4; D possibly corresponds to TRBD2 (6 bases). This specimen was PBMCs, taken around atezolizumab (anti-PD-L1) treatment. The sequence was obtained from a man in his sixties with urothelial cancer. The CDR3 bases are TGTGCCAGCGAACCCTCGGGAGAAAACATTCAGTACTTC. This translates into CASEPSGENIQYF.